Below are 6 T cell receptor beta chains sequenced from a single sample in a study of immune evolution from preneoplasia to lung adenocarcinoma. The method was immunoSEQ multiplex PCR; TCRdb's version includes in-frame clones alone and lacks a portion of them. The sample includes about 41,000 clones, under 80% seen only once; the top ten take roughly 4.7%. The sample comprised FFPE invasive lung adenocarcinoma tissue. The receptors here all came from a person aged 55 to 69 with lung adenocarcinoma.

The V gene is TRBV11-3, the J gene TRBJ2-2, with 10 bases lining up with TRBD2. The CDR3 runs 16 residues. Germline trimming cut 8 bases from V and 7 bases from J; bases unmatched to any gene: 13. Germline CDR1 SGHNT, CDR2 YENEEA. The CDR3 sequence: CASRQRLAGVVGELFF. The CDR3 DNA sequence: TGTGCCAGCCGCCAACGGCTAGCGGGAGTGGTCGGGGAGCTGTTTTTT.

The CDR3 DNA reads TGTGCCAGCAGTTTCCCGCGGGGGGCGCGGTATGGCTACACCTTC. This codes for CASSFPRGARYGYTF. V is TRBV28 and J is TRBJ1-2, with D possibly being TRBD1 (6 bases). Germline values: CDR1 MDHEN, CDR2 SYDVKM. Trimming pared 3 bases from V and 5 bases from J, leaving 16 bases between. The CDR3 runs to 15 residues.

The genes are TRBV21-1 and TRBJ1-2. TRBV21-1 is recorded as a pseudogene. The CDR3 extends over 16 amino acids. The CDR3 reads CASSEGEGRADYGYTF. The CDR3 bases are TGTGCCAGCAGCGAAGGGGAGGGCAGGGCCGACTATGGCTACACCTTC.

The chain's CDR3 is CASSYSSEGLNQPQHF. In nucleotides, the CDR3 is TGTGCCAGCAGTTACTCGAGTGAGGGACTGAATCAGCCCCAGCATTTT. The chain recombines TRBV6-6 with TRBJ1-5; TRBD1 is a possible D gene (5 bases). CDR1 is MNHNY, CDR2 SVGAGI, per germline (reference sequence). The CDR3 covers 16 residues. V lost 0 bases and J 4 bases, leaving 13 bases between the germline ends.

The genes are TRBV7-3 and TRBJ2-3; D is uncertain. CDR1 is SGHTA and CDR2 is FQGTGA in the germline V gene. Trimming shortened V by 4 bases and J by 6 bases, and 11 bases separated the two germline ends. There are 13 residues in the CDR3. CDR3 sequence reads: CASSSYLSDTQYF. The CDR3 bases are TGTGCCAGCAGCTCCTATCTGTCTGATACGCAGTATTTT.

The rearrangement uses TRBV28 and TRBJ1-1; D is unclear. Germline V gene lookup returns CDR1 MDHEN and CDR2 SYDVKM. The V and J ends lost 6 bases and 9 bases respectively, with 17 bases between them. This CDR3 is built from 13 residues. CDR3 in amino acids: CASSLFGQAKAFF. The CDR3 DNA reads TGTGCCAGCAGCCTCTTTGGGCAGGCTAAAGCTTTCTTT.